The 14 T cell receptor beta chains reported below all come from one sample, sequenced in a study of blood T cell repertoires in COVID-19. This table comes from immunoSEQ multiplex PCR, and its TCRdb copy is limited to in-frame clones, with some not included. The repertoire holds roughly 400,000 clones, with around 87% as singletons. Sample: peripheral blood. The receptors here all came from a woman aged 55-75 years with COVID-19, enrolled during active disease.

The V call is TRBV3-1 (or the pseudogene TRBV3-2), the J call TRBJ2-1, with TRBD2 as a possible D gene (6 bases). Deletions cut 1 base from V and 4 bases from J, with 20 bases between. This CDR3 spans 18 amino acids. In germline, CDR1 is LGHDT, CDR2 YNNKEL (reference sequence). CDR3 sequence reads: CASSQAFGGASSYNEQFF. The DNA for the CDR3 is TGTGCCAGCAGCCAAGCTTTCGGCGGGGCTTCATCTTACAATGAGCAGTTCTTC.

This clone was detected only once. This chain links TRBV7-2 with TRBJ2-5; TRBD2 agrees at 10 bases. This CDR3 region has 14 residues. Germline V CDR1 and CDR2: SGHTA, FQGNSA. Unmatched junction bases numbered 5, after V lost 6 bases and J lost 4 bases. CDR3 sequence: CASSPSGGGETQYF. CDR3 nucleotides: TGTGCCAGCAGTCCCAGCGGGGGGGGAGAGACCCAGTACTTC.

This chain links TRBV10-1 with TRBJ1-4; 7 bases are a match to TRBD1. The CDR3 is 15 amino acids. The ends lost 0 bases at V and 4 bases at J; junction bases unmatched: 2. CDR1 is WNHNN and CDR2 is SYGVQD in the germline V gene (reference sequence). This CDR3 is CASSESRDSNEKLFF. The CDR3 DNA follows: TGCGCCAGCAGTGAGTCTAGGGACAGTAATGAAAAACTGTTTTTT.

The chain carries TRBV30 and TRBJ1-1, with D possibly TRBD1 on 6 matching bases. Germline V CDR1 and CDR2: GTSNPN, SVGIG (reference sequence). The ends were cut back, 4 bases at V and 0 bases at J, with 15 bases in the middle. This CDR3 comprises 15 residues. The CDR3 DNA follows: TGTGCCTGGACCCACAGGGTTAATATGAACACTGAAGCTTTCTTT. Its translation: CAWTHRVNMNTEAFF.

V and J are TRBV6-5 and TRBJ1-1; no clear D. The germline CDR1 and CDR2 sequences are MNHEY and SVGAGI. Between the trimmed V and J ends, which lost 2 bases and 2 bases, there was a span of 12 bases. The CDR3 extends over 15 amino acids. In DNA, the CDR3 is TGTGCCAGCAGTTACAGGCCACAGCAAAACACTGAAGCTTTCTTT. It translates to CASSYRPQQNTEAFF.

The chain employs TRBV6-1 and TRBJ1-5; maybe TRBD1 (5 bases). Germline V lookup: CDR1 MNHNS, CDR2 SASEGT. This CDR3 region has 16 residues. Trimming took 1 base from V and 1 from J, leaving 11 bases between them. The CDR3 coding sequence is TGTGCCAGCAGTGAAGTCGGACATTACAGCAATCAGCCCCAGCATTTT. It translates to CASSEVGHYSNQPQHF.

This clone was detected only once. V usage is TRBV11-2 and J usage is TRBJ2-7, with 7 bases fitting TRBD1. The junction had 10 bases not matched to a gene; V was cut back by 7 bases and J by 4 bases. CDR3 length equals 14 residues. Germline V gene lookup returns CDR1 SGHAT and CDR2 FQNNGV. The chain's CDR3 is CASIMTGKPYEQYF. The DNA for the CDR3 is TGTGCCAGCATCATGACAGGGAAACCTTACGAGCAGTACTTC.

V is TRBV6-5 and J is TRBJ1-2; D uncertain. This CDR3 spans 14 amino acids. The germline gives CDR1 MNHEY, CDR2 SVGAGI. V was clipped by 2 bases and J by 5 bases, with 12 bases between them. The DNA of the CDR3 is TGTGCCAGCAGTTACCGTGCAGGCACATATGGCTACACCTTC. Amino acids: CASSYRAGTYGYTF.

This clone occurred once. V gene TRBV9 combines with J gene TRBJ2-3, with a tentative D call TRBD2 (5 bases). The V end was cut by 7 bases, the J end by 2 bases, with 17 bases between. Germline CDR1 and CDR2: SGDLS and YYNGEE. The CDR3 is made up of 15 amino acids. The CDR3: CASGGSLRYTDTQYF. CDR3 DNA: TGTGCCAGCGGCGGGTCTTTGAGATACACAGATACGCAGTATTTT.

V is TRBV9 and J is TRBJ2-3; 9 bases align to TRBD1. CDR3 length: 12 amino acids. The junction had 6 bases not matched to a gene; V was cut back by 10 bases and J by 6 bases. CDR1 and CDR2 (germline): SGDLS, YYNGEE. This CDR3 is CASGTGSDTQYF. CDR3 DNA: TGTGCCTCCGGGACAGGGTCCGATACGCAGTATTTT. Filled out from reference TRBV9 and TRBJ2-3, the complete variable domain reads DSGVTQTPKHLITATGQRVTLRCSPRSGDLSVYWYQQSLDQGLQFLIQYYNGEERAKGNILERFSAQQFPDLHSELNLSSLELGDSALYFCASGTGSDTQYFGPGTRLTVL.

V is TRBV9 and J is TRBJ1-2; 9 nucleotides line up with TRBD1. The germline V gene has CDR1 SGDLS and CDR2 YYNGEE. The CDR3 has 16 amino acids. V lost 3 bases, J lost 5 bases, and 11 bases stayed unmatched. CDR3 DNA sequence: TGTGCCAGCAGCGGAGAGGGACAGGGAGGGATTTATGGCTACACCTTC. It is translated as CASSGEGQGGIYGYTF.

The rearrangement uses TRBV9 and TRBJ1-2; the D gene is possibly TRBD1 (6 bases). The CDR3 extends over 14 amino acids. Trimming removed 3 bases at V and 5 bases at J, with 14 bases between. Germline V gives CDR1 SGDLS, CDR2 YYNGEE. Here the CDR3 reads CASSAGTKLYGYTF. CDR3 DNA: TGTGCCAGCAGCGCCGGGACAAAACTTTATGGCTACACCTTC.

This clone was seen a single time. The chain carries TRBV10-2 and TRBJ2-7; TRBD1 matches 8 bases. V dropped 7 bases and J dropped 4; count of bases not matched to a gene: 9. CDR3 size: 14 residues. Germline loops: CDR1 WSHSY, CDR2 SAAADI. CDR3: CASKNWQGAYEQYF. CDR3 in DNA: TGCGCCAGCAAAAACTGGCAGGGGGCATACGAGCAGTACTTC.

The V call is TRBV14, the J call TRBJ1-3; D is uncertain. V lost 5 bases and J 2 bases, leaving 16 bases between the germline ends. In germline, CDR1 is SGHDN, CDR2 FVKESK. The CDR3 contains 16 residues. The DNA of the CDR3 is TGTGCCAGCAGCGCCCCGGGTTGGTCTCCTGGAAACACCATATATTTT. It codes for CASSAPGWSPGNTIYF.